One sample yielded the 9 T cell receptor beta chains listed below, sequenced in a study of blood T cell repertoires in COVID-19. The table came from immunoSEQ multiplex PCR; TCRdb's copy has only in-frame clones and leaves some out. The data hold about 160,000 clones, with approximately 91% observed a single time. The material sequenced was peripheral blood. The receptors stem from a man aged 18 to 29 with acute or convalescent COVID-19.

The gene calls are TRBV11-2 and TRBJ2-7, with TRBD1 identical over 7 bases. The germline V gene has CDR1 SGHAT and CDR2 FQNNGV. The CDR3 covers 12 residues. Unmatched junction bases numbered 6, after V lost 1 base and J lost 12 bases. The CDR3 spells CASSLAQGERYF. The DNA for the CDR3 is TGTGCCAGCAGCTTAGCTCAGGGGGAACGGTACTTC.

The V call is TRBV5-1, the J call TRBJ2-1; D may be TRBD2 (6 bases). This CDR3 spans 14 amino acids. Looked up from germline, CDR1 is SGHRS and CDR2 is YFSETQ. V was trimmed by 4 bases and J by 6 bases, leaving 14 bases between them. The CDR3 sequence is CASSRTGESNEQFF. The CDR3 bases are TGCGCCAGCAGCCGTACGGGAGAAAGCAATGAGCAGTTCTTC.

The chain couples TRBV5-1 to TRBJ2-3; 10 nucleotides align to TRBD1. With 1 base clipped from V and 4 bases from J, the junction kept 3 bases outside the gene matches. The V gene's germline CDR1 is SGHRS and CDR2 YFSETQ. CDR3 length equals 15 residues. The CDR3 coding sequence is TGCGCCAGCAGCTTGACCGGGACAGGGGCAGATACGCAGTATTTT. Translated, it gives CASSLTGTGADTQYF.

The V gene is TRBV6-5, the J gene TRBJ2-5; D is uncertain. V was clipped by 0 bases and J by 0 bases, with 8 bases between them. CDR3 size: 15 residues. CDR1 is MNHEY and CDR2 is SVGAGI in the germline V gene. The CDR3, as DNA: TGTGCCAGCAGTTACTCGATCAGGTACCAAGAGACCCAGTACTTC. This encodes CASSYSIRYQETQYF.

This chain joins TRBV2 and TRBJ2-5, with a weak D call TRBD2 (6 bases). The CDR3 is made up of 10 amino acids. Germline V lookup: CDR1 SNHLY, CDR2 FYNNEI. This CDR3 reads CAGGEETQYF. The CDR3 DNA follows: TGTGCAGGAGGGGAAGAGACCCAGTACTTC.

This chain uses TRBV25-1 with TRBJ1-1; tentatively, D is TRBD1 (6 bases). The CDR3 contains 15 residues. Between the trimmed V and J ends, which lost 5 bases and 0 bases, there was a span of 13 bases. Per germline, CDR1 MGHDK and CDR2 SYGVNS. CDR3 DNA: TGTGCCAGCAGTAGGGGGAACCCATTGAACACTGAAGCTTTCTTT. It translates to CASSRGNPLNTEAFF.

This chain links TRBV5-1 with TRBJ2-1; unclear D gene. The CDR3 length is 13 residues. Trimming left V 4 bases short and J 2 bases short, with 7 bases between. The germline V gene encodes CDR1 SGHRS and CDR2 YFSETQ. The CDR3 is CASSLNTYNEQFF. As DNA, the CDR3 is TGCGCCAGCAGCCTAAATACCTACAATGAGCAGTTCTTC.

J is TRBJ1-1 and V is TRBV6-5; 7 nucleotides agree with TRBD1. This CDR3 is 15 amino acids long. J lost 1 base, V lost 6 bases, and 8 bases had no gene match. From germline, CDR1 is MNHEY and CDR2 SVGAGI. The CDR3 reads CASRLQGEWNTEAFF. CDR3 sequence (DNA): TGTGCCAGCAGGCTCCAGGGGGAATGGAACACTGAAGCTTTCTTT.

The chain links TRBV19 to TRBJ2-1, with D maybe TRBD2 (6 bases). This CDR3 is built from 15 residues. Between the trimmed V and J ends, which lost 4 bases and 7 bases, there was a span of 17 bases. Germline-derived CDR1 and CDR2 are LNHDA and SQIVND (reference sequence). The chain's CDR3 is CASSTTGGAQNEQFF. DNA for the CDR3: TGTGCCAGTAGTACCACCGGAGGGGCCCAAAATGAGCAGTTCTTC. The whole variable domain, remainder taken from reference TRBV19 and TRBJ2-1, is DGGITQSPKYLFRKEGQNVTLSCEQNLNHDAMYWYRQDPGQGLRLIYYSQIVNDFQKGDIAEGYSVSREKKESFPLTVTSAQKNPTAFYLCASSTTGGAQNEQFFGPGTRLTVL.